Below, 6 T cell receptor beta chains from the same sample are listed, as sequenced in a study of cytomegalovirus exposure and HLA in healthy donors. In the PCR, 60 Vbeta and 13 Jbeta primers were used. Measured with immunoSEQ multiplex PCR; TCRdb has only the in-frame clones, and not every one. The table records 100,000 or so clones, around 79% of them present only once. Sequenced: PBMCs. Every receptor here comes from a woman in her 40s in good health and CMV-seronegative.

V is TRBV7-9 and J is TRBJ2-7, with D possibly matching TRBD2 (6 bases). CDR1 SEHNR and CDR2 FQNEAQ come from the germline V gene (reference sequence). Trimming left V 3 bases short and J 9 bases short, with 27 bases between. The CDR3 sequence is 17 residues long. CDR3 nucleotide sequence: TGTGCCAGCAGCTTTGCGTACAGCGGGTCCTCCCGAAGATGGCAGTACTTC. It yields the protein CASSFAYSGSSRRWQYF.

The V gene is TRBV10-3, the J gene TRBJ2-7; 9 bases are a match to TRBD1. The junction had 10 bases not matched to a gene; V was cut back by 4 bases and J by 6 bases. Germline CDR1 reads ENHRY; CDR2 reads SYGVKD. CDR3 length: 15 residues. CDR3 DNA sequence: TGTGCCATCAGTGGGGGGGGGACAGGGTATCCCGAGCAGTACTTC. It is translated as CAISGGGTGYPEQYF.

The rearrangement joins TRBV5-5 to TRBJ2-7; D may be TRBD1 (6 bases). Looked up from germline, CDR1 is SGHKS and CDR2 is YYEKEE (reference sequence). The CDR3 covers 15 residues. Trimming stripped 1 base from V and 2 bases from J, with 13 bases between. In DNA form, the CDR3 reads TGTGCCAGCAGCTTGACCCCCGGACAGACCTACGAGCAGTACTTC. Its protein product is CASSLTPGQTYEQYF. Full variable domain (remainder filled in from reference TRBV5-5 and TRBJ2-7): DAGVTQSPTHLIKTRGQQVTLRCSPISGHKSVSWYQQVLGQGPQFIFQYYEKEERGRGNFPDRFSARQFPNYSSELNVNALLLGDSALYLCASSLTPGQTYEQYFGPGTRLTVT.

The chain couples TRBV28 to TRBJ2-2; TRBD1 matches 9 bases. Germline V gene sequence: CDR1 MDHEN, CDR2 SYDVKM. This CDR3 is 14 amino acids long. V lost 6 bases to trimming and J lost 7 bases; unmatched junction nucleotides: 6. CDR3 DNA sequence: TGTGCCAGCAGGGACAGGGGAGGAAACGGGGAGCTGTTTTTT. Protein sequence: CASRDRGGNGELFF.

This chain uses TRBV6-5 with TRBJ1-1, with unresolved D. Germline CDR1 MNHEY, CDR2 SVGAGI. With 7 bases removed from V and 0 bases from J, the gap between germline ends came to 15 bases. CDR3 length equals 15 residues. CDR3 protein: CASKTGRALNTEAFF. The DNA of the CDR3 is TGTGCCAGCAAGACCGGGAGGGCTCTGAACACTGAAGCTTTCTTT.

The table lists this clone with a few counts. The chain combines TRBV18 with TRBJ2-3; 8 bases are a match to TRBD2. Germline trimming cut 5 bases from V and 3 bases from J; bases unmatched to any gene: 4. The CDR3 runs to 14 residues. Germline CDR1 KGHSH, CDR2 LQKENI. The CDR3 region has the DNA TGTGCCAGCTCAGAGCAGCGGGGGACAGATACGCAGTATTTT. Translated: CASSEQRGTDTQYF.